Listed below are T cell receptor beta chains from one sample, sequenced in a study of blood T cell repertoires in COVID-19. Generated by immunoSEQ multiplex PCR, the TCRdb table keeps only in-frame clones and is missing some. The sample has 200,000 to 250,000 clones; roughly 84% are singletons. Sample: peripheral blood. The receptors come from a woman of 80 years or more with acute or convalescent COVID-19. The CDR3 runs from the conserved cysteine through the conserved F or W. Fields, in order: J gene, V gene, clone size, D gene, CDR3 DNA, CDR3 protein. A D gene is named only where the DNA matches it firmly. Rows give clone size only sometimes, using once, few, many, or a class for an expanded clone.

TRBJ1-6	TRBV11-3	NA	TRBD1	TGTGCCAGCAGCTTAGGGACAGGGGGAAGTCCCCTCCACTTT	CASSLGTGGSPLHF
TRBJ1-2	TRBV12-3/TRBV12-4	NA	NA	TGTGCCAGCAGTCGGTTGTATGGCTACACCTTC	CASSRLYGYTF
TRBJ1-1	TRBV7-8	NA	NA	TGTGCCAGCAGCTTCGGACAGATGAAAGTGACTGAAGCTTTCTTT	CASSFGQMKVTEAFF
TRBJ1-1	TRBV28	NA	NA	TGTGCCAGCAGTTTATATGACGGGGTAAGAGTCGAAGCTTTCTTT	CASSLYDGVRVEAFF
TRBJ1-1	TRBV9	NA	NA	TGTGCCAGCAGCTCAGGGGTCGGGGCTGAAGCTTTCTTT	CASSSGVGAEAFF
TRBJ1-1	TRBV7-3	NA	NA	TGTGCCAGCAGCGCAGACAGGCTGATGAACACTGAAGCTTTCTTT	CASSADRLMNTEAFF
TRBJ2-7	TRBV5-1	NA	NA	TGCGCCAGCAGCTCTCAGGGGGGACCCTACGAGCAGTACTTC	CASSSQGGPYEQYF
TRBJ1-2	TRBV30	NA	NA	TGTGCCTGGAGCCAACGGGTCGGGGGCTACACCTTC	CAWSQRVGGYTF
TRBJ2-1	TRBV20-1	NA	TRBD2	TGCAGTGCTAGTCTACCCCTAGCGGGGGGCAATGAGCAGTTCTTC	CSASLPLAGGNEQFF
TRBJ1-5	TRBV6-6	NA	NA	TGTGCCAGCAGTTCACCCGGGGGGCGCAATCAGCCCCAGCATTTT	CASSSPGGRNQPQHF
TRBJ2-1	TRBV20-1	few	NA	TGCAGTGCTGGAGACGGACAACTGCAGTTCTTC	CSAGDGQLQFF
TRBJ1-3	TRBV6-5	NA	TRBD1	TGTGCCAGCAGTCGACAGGGGGCCTCTGGAAACACCATATATTTT	CASSRQGASGNTIYF
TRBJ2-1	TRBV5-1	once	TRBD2	TGCGCCAGCAGCCCCACAGCGGGCGGGGGGCTCTCCTACAATGAGCAGTTCTTC	CASSPTAGGGLSYNEQFF
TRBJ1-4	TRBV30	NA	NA	TGTGCCTGGAGTGTAGGGATGTGGGACAATTGGGAAAAACTGTTTTTT	CAWSVGMWDNWEKLFF
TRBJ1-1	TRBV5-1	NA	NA	TGCGCCAGCAGCTTGCGCGGGGCGAACACTGAAGCTTTCTTT	CASSLRGANTEAFF
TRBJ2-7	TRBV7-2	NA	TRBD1	TGTGCCAGCAGCCCCCGGACAGGGAGGAACGAGCAGTACTTC	CASSPRTGRNEQYF
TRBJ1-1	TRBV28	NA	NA	TGTGCCAGCAGTCAACTAAGCCCGACTGAAGCTTTCTTT	CASSQLSPTEAFF
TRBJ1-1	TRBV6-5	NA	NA	TGTGCCAGCAGTTACCAGAATTCAGGGGACACTGAAGCTTTCTTT	CASSYQNSGDTEAFF
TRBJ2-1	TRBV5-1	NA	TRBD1	TGCGCCAGCAGCTTGGGGGACAGGGGAGGCTACAATGAGCAGTTCTTC	CASSLGDRGGYNEQFF
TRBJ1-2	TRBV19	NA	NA	TGTGCCAGTATTGGCCTTATAGGGGCTGCCTATGGCTACACCTTC	CASIGLIGAAYGYTF
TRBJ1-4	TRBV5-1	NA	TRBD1	TGCGCCAGCAGCTCCGGACAGGGGCTGGGAACTAATGAAAAACTGTTTTTT	CASSSGQGLGTNEKLFF
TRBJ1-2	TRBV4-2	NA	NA	TGTGCCAGCAGCCAAGATCTGGCGACAGGTGCTTATGGCTACACCTTC	CASSQDLATGAYGYTF
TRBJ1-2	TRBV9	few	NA	TGTGCCAGCAGCGCATGGACGGAGGACTATGGCTACACCTTC	CASSAWTEDYGYTF
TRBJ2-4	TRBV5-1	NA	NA	TGCGCCAGCAGCCTCGGGGAGTTAGCCAAAAACATTCAGTACTTC	CASSLGELAKNIQYF
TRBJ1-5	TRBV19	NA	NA	TGTGCCAGTAGTATAAGCCAGGGGAATGATCAGCCCCAGCATTTT	CASSISQGNDQPQHF
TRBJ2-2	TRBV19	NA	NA	TGTGCCAGTAGTATACCACCAACAGGGCTGAACACCGGGGAGCTGTTTTTT	CASSIPPTGLNTGELFF
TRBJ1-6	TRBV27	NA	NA	TGTGCCAGCAGTTTAGAGGTACCCTATAATTCACCCCTCCACTTT	CASSLEVPYNSPLHF
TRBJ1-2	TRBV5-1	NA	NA	TGCGCCAGCAGCTTGGCTAGGGAGTATGGCTACACCTTC	CASSLAREYGYTF
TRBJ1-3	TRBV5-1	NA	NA	TGCGCCAGCAGCTTGGGAGGACTGATCTCTGGAAACACCATATATTTT	CASSLGGLISGNTIYF
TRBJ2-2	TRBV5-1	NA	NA	TGCGCCAGCAGCCAGGAAGGGGCCCCCGGGGAGCTGTTTTTT	CASSQEGAPGELFF
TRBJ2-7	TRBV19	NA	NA	TGTGCCAGTACGAACAGAAGGGAGCAGTACTTC	CASTNRREQYF
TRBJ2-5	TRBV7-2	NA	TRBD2	TGTGCCAGCAGCTTAGTATCTAGCGGGGGGGGAAAGACCCAGTACTTC	CASSLVSSGGGKTQYF
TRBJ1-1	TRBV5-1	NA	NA	TGCGCCAGCAGCACGGCGACAGCGTGGGACACTGAAGCTTTCTTT	CASSTATAWDTEAFF
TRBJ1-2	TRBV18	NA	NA	TGTGCCAGCTCACCCTTAACTTATGAAGGCTACACCTTC	CASSPLTYEGYTF
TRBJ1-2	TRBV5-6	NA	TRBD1	TGTGCCAGCAGCTACAGGGGAAACTATGGCTACACCTTC	CASSYRGNYGYTF
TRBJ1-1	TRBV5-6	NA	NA	TGTGCCAGCAGCTCCCAGGCGATGAACACTGAAGCTTTCTTT	CASSSQAMNTEAFF
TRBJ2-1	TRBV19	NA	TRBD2	TGTGCCAGTACCGTACCGGGAGGCTACAATGAGCAGTTCTTC	CASTVPGGYNEQFF
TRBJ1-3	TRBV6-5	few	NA	TGTGCCAGCGTGGTCAGCGGGGGAGACACCATATATTTT	CASVVSGGDTIYF
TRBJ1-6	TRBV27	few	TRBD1	TGTGCCAGCAGTCCGACAGGGGAATACTCACCCCTCCACTTT	CASSPTGEYSPLHF